The T cell receptor (beta chain) described here comes from a study of CD8 T cells in ankylosing spondylitis. MiXCR, run by TCRdb on the 5' RACE reads, gives a single entry per CDR3 protein. The profile shows approximately 550,000 distinct CDR3 sequences, about 13% of them singletons. The CDR3 extends over 14 amino acids. V shed 4 bases and J shed 5 bases, with 14 bases lying between them. The germline gives CDR1 ENHRY, CDR2 SYGVKD. This clonotype was picked up a small number of times. What it binds is unknown. Study-wide findings and caveats: Seven to nine highly homologous variants formed a TCR beta motif that appeared characteristic of ankylosing spondylitis blood.

This clonotype was sampled from a male donor with ankylosing spondylitis. Source material: blood, either unsorted or a sorted T cell fraction (not recorded which). V and J are TRBV10-3 and TRBJ1-1; D might be TRBD1 (5 bases). The CDR3 reads CAISGFAGSTEAFF. The CDR3 nucleotides are TGTGCCATCAGTGGGTTTGCAGGGTCGACTGAAGCTTTCTTT.